This T cell receptor beta chain stems from a study of shared clonotypes between healthy human individuals. The V segment lost 2 bases and the J segment 4 bases; nucleotides outside the gene matches: 6. This CDR3 spans 15 amino acids. Per the germline V gene, CDR1 is MNHNS and CDR2 is SASEGT. Method: immunoSEQ multiplex PCR; TCRdb's copy keeps in-frame clones and lacks some. The table lists more than 2,000,000 clones, 90% to 95% of them singletons, with under 0.45% in the top ten. Findings of the study overall: Naive CD4 clonotypes were shared across several donors at roughly 5%.

This clone is a singleton in its sample. Its antigen remains unidentified. Participating donors were healthy, HIV-negative adults free of recent acute infections or vaccinations. The sequenced material came from naive CD4+ T cells from PBMCs. Indicated subset: CD45RA+ positively selected. The sequence came from a young man in good health. Some clones in this sample may be carry-over from other donors' samples. The chain uses TRBV6-1 and TRBJ1-2; 8 nucleotides agree with TRBD1. The CDR3, as DNA: TGTGCCAGCAGTGAAAGGACAGGGCTGGGCTATGGCTACACCTTC. Its protein product is CASSERTGLGYGYTF.